Below, 16 T cell receptor beta chains from the same sample are listed, as sequenced in a study of resident and recirculating memory T cells in vitiligo. The table came from immunoSEQ multiplex PCR; TCRdb's copy has only in-frame clones and leaves some out. This sample has about 42,000 clones, with around 90% found just once. Source material: blood. The receptor set was obtained from a male donor with vitiligo.

The chain is built from TRBV5-1 and TRBJ1-1; a possible D gene is TRBD1 (6 bases). Trimming removed 2 bases at V and 0 bases at J, with 14 bases between. CDR1 is SGHRS and CDR2 is YFSETQ in the germline V gene. The CDR3 is 16 residues long. The CDR3 DNA is TGCGCCAGCAGCTTAGAGACAGGCGGCATGAACACTGAAGCTTTCTTT. Protein: CASSLETGGMNTEAFF.

With regard to this clone: One end of the junction does not line up with germline, which may come from a read error. The V gene is TRBV30, the J gene TRBJ1-1; D is ambiguous. CDR3 length: 12 residues. Germline-derived CDR1 and CDR2 are GTSNPN and SVGIG (reference sequence). CDR3 bases: TGTGCCTGGGATAAAAGCTTGGGAGAGGTCCTCTTT. Residues: CAWDKSLGEVLF. Combining the CDR3 with reference TRBV30 and TRBJ1-1 gives the whole variable domain SQTIHQWPATLVQPVGSPLSLECTVEGTSNPNLYWYRQAAGRGLQLLFYSVGIGQISSEVPQNLSASRPQDRQFILSSKKLLLSDSGFYLCAWDKSLGEVLFGQGTRLTVV.

In its sample, this clone was seen a few times. This chain's CDR3 is CASHPRGGSDTQYF. The CDR3 DNA sequence: TGTGCCAGTCATCCGCGGGGGGGGTCAGATACGCAGTATTTT. V is TRBV19 and J is TRBJ2-3, with TRBD2 matching over 9 bases. The J segment lost 4 bases and the V segment lost 8 bases, leaving 7 bases of the junction unmatched. This CDR3 has 14 residues. Per germline, CDR1 LNHDA and CDR2 SQIVND (reference sequence).

V usage is TRBV15 and J usage is TRBJ2-7; D gene ambiguous. The germline V gene has CDR1 LNHNV and CDR2 YYDKDF (reference sequence). The CDR3 has 11 residues. Trimming stripped 2 bases from V and 5 bases from J, with 4 bases between. The CDR3 is CATSRNNEQYF. DNA of the CDR3: TGTGCCACCAGCAGAAACAACGAGCAGTACTTC.

This rearrangement joins TRBV9 to TRBJ1-1; D remains ambiguous. V was cut by 2 bases and J by 6 bases, with 11 bases left in between. CDR3 length: 13 amino acids. From germline, CDR1 is SGDLS and CDR2 YYNGEE. The CDR3 DNA is TGTGCCAGCAGCGTGACTTGGTCCTCTGAAGCTTTCTTT. Translation: CASSVTWSSEAFF.

The J gene is TRBJ1-2, the V gene TRBV19; possibly TRBD1 for D (6 bases). CDR3 length equals 15 residues. Germline values: CDR1 LNHDA, CDR2 SQIVND (reference sequence). V gave up 6 bases and J gave up 1 base, with 15 bases separating them. The CDR3 is CASRPNGGRNYGYTF. CDR3 DNA: TGTGCCAGTAGACCCAACGGGGGGCGTAACTATGGCTACACCTTC.

This clone was detected once. The V call is TRBV6-5, the J call TRBJ2-7; D remains unclear. The CDR3 extends over 11 amino acids. The V gene's germline CDR1 is MNHEY and CDR2 SVGAGI. V dropped 6 bases and J dropped 5 bases, with 8 bases sitting between them. The CDR3 protein is CASRNIHEQYF. Written as DNA, the CDR3 is TGTGCCAGCAGAAATATCCACGAGCAGTACTTC.

The gene calls are TRBV12-5 and TRBJ2-1, with D possibly being TRBD2 (6 bases). Germline CDR1 reads LGHNT; CDR2 reads FRNRAP. Trimming removed 2 bases at V and 9 bases at J, with 14 bases between. CDR3 length equals 14 residues. CDR3 loop: CASGLPSGRGEQFF. DNA for the CDR3: TGTGCTAGTGGTTTGCCCAGCGGGCGTGGTGAGCAGTTCTTC.

The CDR3 sequence is CASSLWGAGFGQNQPQHF. CDR3 coding DNA: TGTGCCAGCAGCTTATGGGGAGCCGGGTTCGGACAGAATCAGCCCCAGCATTTT. The chain combines TRBV7-9 with TRBJ1-5; a possible D gene is TRBD1 (6 bases). The CDR3 covers 18 residues. Germline CDR1 reads SEHNR; CDR2 reads FQNEAQ (reference sequence). With 2 bases removed from V and 4 bases from J, the gap between germline ends came to 21 bases. The whole variable domain, remainder taken from reference TRBV7-9 and TRBJ1-5, is DTGVSQNPRHKITKRGQNVTFRCDPISEHNRLYWYRQTLGQGPEFLTYFQNEAQLEKSRLLSDRFSAERPKGSFSTLEIQRTEQGDSAMYLCASSLWGAGFGQNQPQHFGDGTRLSIL.

The J gene is TRBJ2-7, the V gene TRBV6-1, with 7 bases matching TRBD1. Germline V lookup: CDR1 MNHNS, CDR2 SASEGT. The CDR3 loop spans 13 amino acids. Losses at the gene ends were 10 bases for V and 4 bases for J; bases not matched to a gene: 10. The CDR3 spells CANSRQGDYEQYF. In nucleotides, the CDR3 is TGTGCCAACTCCAGGCAGGGGGATTACGAGCAGTACTTC.

CDR3 nucleotides: TGTGCCAGCTCGGACGGCGGTGGTTTAGGACTGCCCCAGCATTTT. Translating it yields CASSDGGGLGLPQHF. The chain couples TRBV6-5 to TRBJ1-5; no clear D gene. The V end lost 8 bases, the J end lost 9 bases, and 23 bases lay between the germline ends. The germline V gene has CDR1 MNHEY and CDR2 SVGAGI. The CDR3 loop spans 15 amino acids.

The gene calls are TRBV11-2 and TRBJ1-2; TRBD1 matches at 11 bases. Trimming removed 7 bases from V and 4 bases from J; junction bases left unmatched: 11. Germline V gene lookup returns CDR1 SGHAT and CDR2 FQNNGV. The CDR3 has 16 residues. In DNA form, the CDR3 reads TGTGCCAGCACCTCCGCCGGGACAGGGGGTCTCTATGGCTACACCTTC. Protein product: CASTSAGTGGLYGYTF.

The CDR3 sequence is CASSSSLAGGPREQYF. The CDR3 DNA is TGCGCCAGCAGCTCATCGCTAGCGGGGGGCCCGAGGGAGCAGTACTTC. The chain employs TRBV4-3 and TRBJ2-7; the match to TRBD2 covers 11 bases. Germline V lookup: CDR1 LGHNA, CDR2 YSLEER. J gave up 7 bases and V 5 bases, and 13 bases lay outside the gene matches. The length of the CDR3 is 16 residues.

The CDR3: CASSFTRAGGELFF. Written as DNA, the CDR3 is TGTGCCAGCAGCTTTACGAGAGCGGGCGGGGAGCTGTTTTTT. This sequence joins TRBV11-3 and TRBJ2-2, with D perhaps matching TRBD2 (6 bases). Germline CDR1 reads SGHNT; CDR2 reads YENEEA. The CDR3 extends over 14 amino acids. Trimming removed 3 bases from V and 7 bases from J, with 12 bases in between.

The chain joins TRBV5-1 to TRBJ2-3; maybe TRBD1 (5 bases). From germline, CDR1 is SGHRS and CDR2 YFSETQ. V shed 0 bases and J shed 5 bases, with 13 bases lying between them. The CDR3 totals 15 residues. The CDR3 nucleotides are TGCGCCAGCAGCTTGGGGGCTTCAGGGAAAGATACGCAGTATTTT. As protein: CASSLGASGKDTQYF.

This clone was counted between two and nine times. At one of its ends the junction is not consistent with the germline gene, which may arise from a read error. The chain has TRBV7-2 and TRBJ1-4; 7 bases match TRBD1. The CDR3 consists of 12 residues. Germline V lookup: CDR1 SGHTA, CDR2 FQGNSA. The CDR3 sequence is CASSLGQGEPVF. The DNA of the CDR3 is TGTGCCAGCAGCTTAGGGCAGGGGGAGCCAGTTTTT.